This T cell receptor (beta chain) was sequenced for a study of cytotoxic CD8 clonotypes in ibrutinib-treated CLL. Study-level background: The average sample held approximately 240,000 productive templates and 94,082 productive rearrangements.

Profiling relied on immunoSEQ multiplex PCR, and the TCRdb table lists in-frame clones only, not all of them. The sample includes hundreds of thousands of clones, around three quarters of them seen just once. Whole-study results and caveats: Clonality, elevated at ibrutinib response, dropped back toward baseline at progression. Baseline levels of clonality went above those of age-matched healthy donors and moved with circulating CD8+ T-cell counts.

Concerning this clone: Its target is not known.

The CDR3 has 14 residues. The ends lost 3 bases at V and 6 bases at J; junction bases unmatched: 5. Germline V gene lookup returns CDR1 SGHTA and CDR2 FQGTGA. This clonotype originated in a human donor with chronic lymphocytic leukemia. This material consisted of PBMCs, taken after 24 months of ibrutinib treatment. The chain employs TRBV7-3 and TRBJ2-1; 7 bases match TRBD2. Here the CDR3 reads CASSFAGAGNEQFF. In nucleotides, the CDR3 is TGTGCCAGCAGCTTCGCGGGAGCGGGCAATGAGCAGTTCTTC. Combining the CDR3 with reference TRBV7-3 and TRBJ2-1 gives the whole variable domain GAGVSQTPSNKVTEKGKYVELRCDPISGHTALYWYRQSLGQGPEFLIYFQGTGAADDSGLPNDRFFAVRPEGSVSTLKIQRTERGDSAVYLCASSFAGAGNEQFFGPGTRLTVL.